These T cell receptor beta chains were read from a single sample in a study of early T cells in non-severe SARS-CoV-2 infection. MiXCR, run by TCRdb on the 5' RACE reads, gives a single entry per CDR3 protein. The sample has tens of thousands of distinct CDR3 sequences, 8.5% to 10% seen once. Input material: whole blood. The source is an adult who was a healthcare worker with PCR-confirmed SARS-CoV-2 infection or an uninfected control (not recorded which). The CDR3 runs from the conserved cysteine through the conserved F or W. Fields, in order: J gene, V gene, CDR3 protein.

j_gene: TRBJ2-2; v_gene: TRBV27; CDR3aa: CASRLGSQLTGELFF
j_gene: TRBJ1-1; v_gene: TRBV2; CDR3aa: CASNPVMNTEAFF
j_gene: TRBJ1-1; v_gene: TRBV29-1; CDR3aa: CSVGDILGTEAFF
j_gene: TRBJ2-3; v_gene: TRBV29-1; CDR3aa: CSVGKQRLDTDTQYF
j_gene: TRBJ1-5; v_gene: TRBV19; CDR3aa: CASSNPGGHQPQHF
j_gene: TRBJ2-3; v_gene: TRBV10-3; CDR3aa: CAISASGTSGLYTQYF
j_gene: TRBJ2-2; v_gene: TRBV15; CDR3aa: CATSGRTGGLGGELFF
j_gene: TRBJ1-4; v_gene: TRBV5-6; CDR3aa: CASSLQGAQEKLFF
j_gene: TRBJ1-1; v_gene: TRBV5-1; CDR3aa: CASSLGGRLNTEAFF
j_gene: TRBJ2-7; v_gene: TRBV28; CDR3aa: CASRQAGVYEQYF
j_gene: TRBJ1-2; v_gene: TRBV4-3; CDR3aa: CASSRSGQSQGGYTF
j_gene: TRBJ2-3; v_gene: TRBV7-2; CDR3aa: CASSSGLATDTQYF
j_gene: TRBJ2-2; v_gene: TRBV5-1; CDR3aa: CASSTGTGETGELFF
j_gene: TRBJ2-2; v_gene: TRBV5-5; CDR3aa: CASSFDLQGARAGELFF
j_gene: TRBJ1-1; v_gene: TRBV28; CDR3aa: CASRPGANQAFF
j_gene: TRBJ1-2; v_gene: TRBV6-1; CDR3aa: CASSEARSAYGYTF
j_gene: TRBJ1-2; v_gene: TRBV28; CDR3aa: CASSSYRDRGYGYTF
j_gene: TRBJ2-1; v_gene: TRBV9; CDR3aa: CASSASNYNEQFF
j_gene: TRBJ2-7; v_gene: TRBV29-1; CDR3aa: CSVEDPRLAGGEQYF
j_gene: TRBJ1-2; v_gene: TRBV29-1; CDR3aa: CSVDGSQGTYGYTF
j_gene: TRBJ2-7; v_gene: TRBV9; CDR3aa: CASSLDGHRREQYF
j_gene: TRBJ1-1; v_gene: TRBV6-4; CDR3aa: CASSDGPADEAFF
j_gene: TRBJ2-7; v_gene: TRBV14; CDR3aa: CASSQDLTGGEQYF
j_gene: TRBJ1-1; v_gene: TRBV7-9; CDR3aa: CASSLPSDGSEAFF
j_gene: TRBJ2-4; v_gene: TRBV12-3/TRBV12-4; CDR3aa: CASRTGGETIQYF
j_gene: TRBJ2-7; v_gene: TRBV7-2; CDR3aa: CASSPRQAYEQYF
j_gene: TRBJ1-1; v_gene: TRBV29-1; CDR3aa: CSGFRGAREAFF